Each of the 15 T cell receptor beta chains below was sequenced from the same sample in a study of T cells in Graves' hyperthyroidism and ophthalmopathy. Authors of the study amplified TCR beta CDR3 regions from RNA transcripts. Carried out on the TCR CDR3, a first-round RT-PCR used the HTBI primer set. TCRdb reprocessed the multiplex PCR reads with MiXCR, giving one entry per CDR3 protein. The data show approximately 870,000 distinct CDR3 sequences, approximately 40% seen once. The sequenced sample consisted of blood. The source is a young man with Graves' hyperthyroidism.

The chain carries TRBV7-9 and TRBJ2-7; 7 nucleotides align to TRBD1. Germline V lookup: CDR1 SEHNR, CDR2 FQNEAQ (reference sequence). This CDR3 is built from 14 residues. V gave up 7 bases and J gave up 0 bases; unmatched junction bases: 6. The CDR3 DNA sequence: TGTGCCAGCATCCCAGGGGGAACCTCCTACGAGCAGTACTTC. It yields the protein CASIPGGTSYEQYF.

This chain links TRBV29-1 with TRBJ2-5; possibly TRBD1 for D (5 bases). Germline-derived CDR1 and CDR2 are SQVTM and ANQGSEA. Trimming stripped 8 bases from V and 4 bases from J, with 17 bases between. This CDR3 is 13 amino acids long. The CDR3 region has the DNA TGCAGCAGCTCAAGCCAGGGCGGAGAGACCCAGTACTTC. Translated: CSSSSQGGETQYF.

As regards this clonotype: The junction and the germline gene differ at one end; a read error may be behind it. The chain uses TRBV10-3 and TRBJ2-2, with D tentatively TRBD2 (5 bases). CDR1 and CDR2 from the germline V gene are ENHRY and SYGVKD. This CDR3 is 14 amino acids long. For the CDR3, the DNA is TGTGCCAGCAGTTACAAGGATTACACCGGGGAGCCGTTTTTT. Amino acids: CASSYKDYTGEPFF.

The rearrangement uses TRBV6-5 and TRBJ1-5; 7 positions agree with TRBD1. Per germline, CDR1 MNHEY and CDR2 SVGAGI. The CDR3 is 15 residues long. With 6 bases clipped from V and 2 bases from J, the junction kept 7 bases outside the gene matches. The chain's CDR3 is CASRSTGHGNQPQHF. Here the CDR3 DNA reads TGTGCCAGCAGGTCGACAGGGCACGGCAATCAGCCCCAGCATTTT.

With regard to this clonotype: Just one base apart from a much larger clone, this may be a read error. The V gene is TRBV19, the J gene TRBJ1-5, with D unclear. CDR1 and CDR2 (germline): LNHDA, SQIVND (reference sequence). This CDR3 has 14 amino acids. CDR3 DNA sequence: TGTGCCAGTAGTGTAGAACAACCAAGTCAGCCCCAGCATTTT. Translated: CASSVEQPSQPQHF. The variable domain in full, with the rest retrieved from reference TRBV19 and TRBJ1-5, is DGGITQSPKYLFRKEGQNVTLSCEQNLNHDAMYWYRQDPGQGLRLIYYSQIVNDFQKGDIAEGYSVSREKKESFPLTVTSAQKNPTAFYLCASSVEQPSQPQHFGDGTRLSIL.

In this sample, this clonotype turned up many times. The chain couples TRBV6-1 to TRBJ1-3; no reliable D call. The CDR3 is made up of 13 amino acids. The V gene lost 8 bases and the J gene lost 3 bases, with 11 bases spanning the gap. Germline V gene sequence: CDR1 MNHNS, CDR2 SASEGT. CDR3 region: CASALEGGNTIYF. CDR3 nucleotide sequence: TGTGCCAGCGCACTGGAGGGTGGAAACACCATATATTTT.

Comments on this clonotype: The junction and the germline gene differ at one end; a read error may be behind it. The V and J genes are TRBV4-1 and TRBJ1-5; possibly TRBD1 for D (5 bases). CDR1 and CDR2 from the germline V gene are MGHRA and YSYEKL. The length of the CDR3 is 15 residues. The chain's CDR3 is CASSQDSSGGQPQHF. In DNA, the CDR3 is TGTGCCAGCAGCCAAGACTCCTCGGGGGGTCAGCCCCAGCATTTT.

The chain combines TRBV7-8 with TRBJ2-5, with a possible D match to TRBD2 (5 bases). Trimming took off 6 bases at V and 2 bases at J, with 16 bases between the two ends. The CDR3 extends over 15 amino acids. Looked up from germline, CDR1 is SGHVS and CDR2 is FQNEAQ. DNA for the CDR3: TGTGCCAGCAGTCCCGGGGTGGGCAGGCAAGAGACCCAGTACTTC. This encodes CASSPGVGRQETQYF.

The rearrangement uses TRBV7-9 and TRBJ2-5; D gene unclear. CDR3 length equals 11 residues. The V end was cut by 0 bases, the J end by 13 bases, with 9 bases between. CDR1 is SEHNR, CDR2 FQNEAQ, per germline (reference sequence). The CDR3 protein is CASSLAPPPYF. CDR3 DNA sequence: TGTGCCAGCAGCTTAGCCCCCCCCCCGTACTTC.

This clonotype was counted many times. This chain links TRBV6-5 with TRBJ2-5; D possibly corresponds to TRBD2 (6 bases). Germline V lookup: CDR1 MNHEY, CDR2 SVGAGI. V lost 0 bases and J 4 bases, leaving 9 bases between the germline ends. The CDR3 extends over 14 amino acids. CDR3 region: CASSYSTSGETQYF. The CDR3 DNA is TGTGCCAGCAGTTACTCGACTAGTGGAGAGACCCAGTACTTC.

The chain couples TRBV24-1 to TRBJ1-1; D is unresolved. The CDR3 spans 13 residues. Germline V gene sequence: CDR1 KGHDR, CDR2 SFDVKD. Trimming took off 12 bases at V and 0 bases at J, with 13 bases between the two ends. CDR3 bases: TGTGCCTGGAGTTCGCAGATGAACACTGAAGCTTTCTTT. Translation gives CAWSSQMNTEAFF.

The chain joins TRBV5-1 to TRBJ2-2; D possibly corresponds to TRBD2 (6 bases). Germline V lookup: CDR1 SGHRS, CDR2 YFSETQ. Trimming removed 2 bases from V and 3 bases from J, with 8 bases in between. This CDR3 has 14 amino acids. CDR3 protein: CASSFQRDTGELFF. CDR3 DNA: TGCGCCAGCAGCTTCCAGCGGGACACCGGGGAGCTGTTTTTT.

This clonotype was counted at least ten times. This sequence joins TRBV10-3 and TRBJ2-7, with 7 bases lining up with TRBD1. This CDR3 has 15 amino acids. The V segment lost 0 bases and the J segment 1 base; nucleotides outside the gene matches: 3. Germline V gene sequence: CDR1 ENHRY, CDR2 SYGVKD. Here the CDR3 reads CAISESGQESYEQYF. CDR3 nucleotides: TGTGCCATCAGTGAGTCTGGACAGGAATCCTACGAGCAGTACTTC.

The chain has TRBV5-1 and TRBJ1-5; D is possibly TRBD1 (6 bases). From germline, CDR1 is SGHRS and CDR2 YFSETQ. The CDR3 covers 16 residues. Trimming left V 6 bases short and J 0 bases short, with 16 bases between. CDR3 protein: CASKAGVGHSNQPQHF. The CDR3 DNA reads as TGCGCCAGCAAAGCAGGGGTAGGACATAGCAATCAGCCCCAGCATTTT.

The chain carries TRBV7-9 and TRBJ1-4; a possible D gene is TRBD1 (5 bases). The CDR3 consists of 15 residues. The germline gives CDR1 SEHNR, CDR2 FQNEAQ (reference sequence). V was clipped by 3 bases and J by 6 bases, with 14 bases between them. CDR3 sequence reads: CASSLEAGGHEKLFF. The CDR3 DNA reads TGTGCCAGCAGCTTGGAGGCGGGGGGACATGAAAAACTGTTTTTT.